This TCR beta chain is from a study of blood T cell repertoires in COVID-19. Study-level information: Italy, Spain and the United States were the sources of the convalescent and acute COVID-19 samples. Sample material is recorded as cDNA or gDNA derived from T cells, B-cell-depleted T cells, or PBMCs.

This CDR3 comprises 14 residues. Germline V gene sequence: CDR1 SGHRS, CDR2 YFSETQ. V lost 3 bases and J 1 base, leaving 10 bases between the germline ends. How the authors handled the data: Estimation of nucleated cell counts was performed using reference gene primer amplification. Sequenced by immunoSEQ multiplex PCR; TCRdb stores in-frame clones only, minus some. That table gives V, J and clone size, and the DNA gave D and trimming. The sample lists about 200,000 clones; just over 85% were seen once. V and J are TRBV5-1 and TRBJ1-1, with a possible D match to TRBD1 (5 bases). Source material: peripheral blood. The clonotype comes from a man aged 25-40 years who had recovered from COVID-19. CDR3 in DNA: TGCGCCAGCAGCTGGGGCAGGTCGAACACTGAAGCTTTCTTT. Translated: CASSWGRSNTEAFF.